Listed below are T cell receptor beta chains from one sample, sequenced in a study of T cells in tuberculosis. The repertoire was sequenced with immunoSEQ multiplex PCR; TCRdb's copy has only in-frame clones and lacks some. The table includes 55,000 to 60,000 clones, nearly 90% detected once. Material for sequencing was CD1b-GMM tetramer-negative cells sorted from PBMCs. The origin of the receptors is an adult woman with latent tuberculosis. The CDR3 runs from the conserved cysteine through the conserved F or W. The D gene is left open where the match is weak. Size tells how often a clone was seen (once, few, many) or the class of an expanded clone, and some rows leave it out.

D gene,clone size,J gene,CDR3 length,V gene,CDR3 protein,CDR3 DNA
.,.,TRBJ1-1,11,TRBV18,CASSPDTEAFF,TGTGCCAGCTCTCCGGACACTGAAGCTTTCTTT
.,.,TRBJ2-1,13,TRBV7-9,CASVPGGPGEQFF,TGTGCCAGTGTGCCGGGGGGCCCGGGGGAGCAGTTCTTC
.,.,TRBJ2-7,15,TRBV7-2,CASSLESGPVSEQYF,TGTGCCAGCAGCTTAGAATCGGGTCCCGTGTCCGAGCAGTACTTC
.,.,TRBJ2-7,19,TRBV28,CASRPPWGVAGRYTYEQYF,TGCGCCAGCAGGCCTCCCTGGGGCGTGGCGGGACGATACACCTACGAGCAGTACTTC
TRBD1,.,TRBJ2-3,13,TRBV7-3,CASRDSGTDTQYF,TGTGCCAGCCGGGACAGTGGCACAGATACGCAGTATTTT
TRBD2,once,TRBJ2-1,17,TRBV11-3,CASSFSTSGRGYNEQFF,TGTGCCAGCAGCTTTTCGACTAGCGGGAGAGGTTACAATGAGCAGTTCTTC
TRBD2,few,TRBJ2-1,15,TRBV14,CASSQGAGVYNEQFF,TGTGCCAGCAGCCAAGGGGCGGGAGTTTACAATGAGCAGTTCTTC
.,few,TRBJ1-5,15,TRBV29-1,CSVVRGGADNQPQHF,TGCAGCGTTGTGCGCGGGGGCGCCGACAATCAGCCCCAGCATTTT
.,.,TRBJ1-5,13,TRBV12-5,CASGSALGQPQHF,TGTGCTAGTGGTTCCGCCCTAGGTCAGCCCCAGCATTTT
TRBD2,.,TRBJ2-1,14,TRBV27,CASSSGTTVNEQFF,TGTGCCAGCTCCTCCGGGACTACAGTCAATGAGCAGTTCTTC
.,.,TRBJ2-2,14,TRBV5-6,CASRGPLNTGELFF,TGTGCCAGCAGGGGGCCGCTGAACACCGGGGAGCTGTTTTTT
TRBD1,.,TRBJ2-7,15,TRBV18,CASSPTGGSSYEQYF,TGTGCCAGCTCCCCTACAGGGGGGAGCTCCTACGAGCAGTACTTC
TRBD1,.,TRBJ2-1,15,TRBV7-9,CASSGPGQAYNEQFF,TGTGCCAGCAGCGGGCCGGGACAGGCCTACAATGAGCAGTTCTTC
.,.,TRBJ2-7,15,TRBV6-5,CASRAGRGDYYEQYF,TGTGCCAGCAGGGCGGGCAGGGGGGATTACTACGAGCAGTACTTC
.,.,TRBJ1-2,12,TRBV29-1,CSVEGQGWSYTF,TGCAGCGTTGAAGGGCAGGGCTGGAGCTACACCTTC
.,.,TRBJ1-2,14,TRBV9,CASSVETGIYGYTF,TGTGCCAGCAGCGTAGAGACAGGAATCTATGGCTACACCTTC
TRBD1,.,TRBJ1-5,14,TRBV27,CASSAAGGGQPQHF,TGTGCCAGCAGTGCAGCAGGGGGCGGTCAGCCCCAGCATTTT
TRBD2,.,TRBJ2-3,16,TRBV5-5,CASSLERGSVTDTQYF,TGTGCCAGCAGCTTGGAGCGGGGTTCGGTGACAGATACGCAGTATTTT
.,.,TRBJ1-2,14,TRBV10-1,CASSDRGANYGYTF,TGCGCCAGCAGTGACCGGGGGGCTAACTATGGCTACACCTTC
TRBD1,.,TRBJ1-5,14,TRBV6-6,CASSYSDRGQPQHF,TGTGCCAGCAGTTACTCGGACAGGGGTCAGCCCCAGCATTTT
TRBD1,.,TRBJ1-2,13,TRBV4-1,CASSQGDSYGYTF,TGCGCCAGCAGCCAAGGGGACAGCTATGGCTACACCTTC
.,.,TRBJ1-1,14,TRBV19,CASSISNGNTEAFF,TGTGCCAGTAGTATCTCAAACGGGAACACTGAAGCTTTCTTT
.,.,TRBJ1-2,13,TRBV27,CASSFAGFDGYTF,TGTGCCAGCAGTTTCGCAGGGTTTGATGGCTACACCTTC
TRBD2,.,TRBJ2-3,13,TRBV7-2,CASSPGGGDTQYF,TGTGCCAGCAGCCCTGGGGGGGGAGATACGCAGTATTTT
TRBD2,few,TRBJ2-2,14,TRBV6-4,CASSSGEDTGELFF,TGTGCCAGCAGTAGCGGGGAAGACACCGGGGAGCTGTTTTTT
.,.,TRBJ1-4,14,TRBV7-2,CASSAAGSPGKLFF,TGTGCCAGCAGCGCGGCGGGCTCCCCGGGGAAACTGTTTTTT
.,.,TRBJ2-3,14,TRBV5-4,CASSLVGQGDTQYF,TGTGCCAGCAGCTTGGTGGGGCAGGGAGATACGCAGTATTTT
TRBD2,once,TRBJ2-1,15,TRBV28,CASKVGGEGYNEQFF,TGTGCCAGCAAAGTGGGTGGGGAGGGTTACAATGAGCAGTTCTTC
TRBD2,.,TRBJ2-2,17,TRBV27,CASAPTGLAVNTGELLF,TGTGCCAGCGCTCCTACGGGACTAGCGGTGAACACCGGGGAGCTGCTTTTT
.,.,TRBJ1-5,13,TRBV30,CAWSEQSNQPQHF,TGTGCCTGGAGTGAACAAAGCAATCAGCCCCAGCATTTT
TRBD1,.,TRBJ2-1,16,TRBV6-1,CASSGYRGVSHNEQFF,TGTGCCAGCAGTGGCTACAGGGGAGTTAGCCACAATGAGCAGTTCTTC
.,once,TRBJ2-5,13,TRBV19,CASSISREETQYF,TGTGCCAGTAGTATTTCCCGGGAAGAGACCCAGTACTTC
.,.,TRBJ1-4,16,TRBV5-1,CASSPGRGGTNEKLFF,TGCGCCAGCAGCCCAGGAAGGGGCGGAACTAATGAAAAACTGTTTTTT
.,.,TRBJ1-2,14,TRBV6-6,CASRERNANYGYTF,TGTGCCAGCAGGGAGAGAAATGCTAACTATGGCTACACCTTC